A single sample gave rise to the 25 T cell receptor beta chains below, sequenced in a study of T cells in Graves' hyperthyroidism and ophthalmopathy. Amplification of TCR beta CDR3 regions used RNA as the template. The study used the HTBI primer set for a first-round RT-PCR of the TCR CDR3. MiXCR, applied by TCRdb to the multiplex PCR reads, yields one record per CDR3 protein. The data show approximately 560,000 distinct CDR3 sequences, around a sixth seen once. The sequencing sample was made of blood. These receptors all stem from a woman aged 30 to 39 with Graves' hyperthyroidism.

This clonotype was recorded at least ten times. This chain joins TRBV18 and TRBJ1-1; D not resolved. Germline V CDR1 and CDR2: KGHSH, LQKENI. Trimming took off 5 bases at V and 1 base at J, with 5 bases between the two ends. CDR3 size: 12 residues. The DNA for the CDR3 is TGTGCCAGCTCAGAGAAGAACACTGAAGCTTTCTTT. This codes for CASSEKNTEAFF.

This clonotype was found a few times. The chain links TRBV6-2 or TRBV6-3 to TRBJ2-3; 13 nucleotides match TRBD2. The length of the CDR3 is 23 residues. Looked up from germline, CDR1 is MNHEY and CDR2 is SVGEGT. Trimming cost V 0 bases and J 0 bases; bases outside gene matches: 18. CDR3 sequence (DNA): TGTGCCAGCAGTTACTCAACGGATACTAGCGGGAGGGCTATTCGCGAAAGCACAGATACGCAGTATTTT. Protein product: CASSYSTDTSGRAIRESTDTQYF.

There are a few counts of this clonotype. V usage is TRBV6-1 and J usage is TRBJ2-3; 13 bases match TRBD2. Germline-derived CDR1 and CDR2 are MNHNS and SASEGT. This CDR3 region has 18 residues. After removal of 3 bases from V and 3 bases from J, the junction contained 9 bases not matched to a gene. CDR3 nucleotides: TGTGCCAGCAGTGAGCGAGCCGGGACTAGCGGGAAAACAGATACGCAGTATTTT. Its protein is CASSERAGTSGKTDTQYF.

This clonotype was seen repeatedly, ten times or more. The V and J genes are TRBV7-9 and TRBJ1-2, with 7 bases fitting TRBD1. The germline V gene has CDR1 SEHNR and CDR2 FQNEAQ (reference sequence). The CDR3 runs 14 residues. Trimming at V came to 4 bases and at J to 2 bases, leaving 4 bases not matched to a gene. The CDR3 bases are TGTGCCAGCAGCTCGGTCAGGGGGAACTATGGCTACACCTTC. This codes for CASSSVRGNYGYTF.

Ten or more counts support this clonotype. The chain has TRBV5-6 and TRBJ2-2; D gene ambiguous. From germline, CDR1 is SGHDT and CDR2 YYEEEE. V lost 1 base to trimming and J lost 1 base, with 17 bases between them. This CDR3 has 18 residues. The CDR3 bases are TGTGCCAGCAGCTTGAGCTTGGCTTTGTCAATGAACACCGGGGAGCTGTTTTTT. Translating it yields CASSLSLALSMNTGELFF.

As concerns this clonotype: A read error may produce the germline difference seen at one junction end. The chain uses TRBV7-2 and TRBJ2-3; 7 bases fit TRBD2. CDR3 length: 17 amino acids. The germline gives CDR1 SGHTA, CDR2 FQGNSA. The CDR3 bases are TGCGCCAGCAGCCCCCGGATGGGTGGGGGGGGCACAGATACGCAGTATTTT. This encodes CASSPRMGGGGTDTQYF.

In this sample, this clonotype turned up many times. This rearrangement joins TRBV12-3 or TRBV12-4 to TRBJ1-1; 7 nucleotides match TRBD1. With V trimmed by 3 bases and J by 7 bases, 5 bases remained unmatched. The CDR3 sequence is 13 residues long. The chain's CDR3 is CASSLGRTGEAFF. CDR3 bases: TGTGCCAGCAGTTTGGGTCGGACAGGTGAAGCTTTCTTT.

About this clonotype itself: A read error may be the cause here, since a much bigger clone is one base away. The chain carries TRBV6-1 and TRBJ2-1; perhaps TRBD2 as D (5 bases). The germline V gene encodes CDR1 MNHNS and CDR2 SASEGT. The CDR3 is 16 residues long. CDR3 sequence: CVSSDWAASPYNEQFF. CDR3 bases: TGTGTCAGCAGTGACTGGGCGGCTAGCCCCTACAATGAGCAGTTCTTC.

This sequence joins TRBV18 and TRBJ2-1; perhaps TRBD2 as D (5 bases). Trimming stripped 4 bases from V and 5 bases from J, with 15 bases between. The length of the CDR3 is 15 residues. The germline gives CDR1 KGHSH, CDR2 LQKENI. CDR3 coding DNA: TGTGCCAGCTCACTTCTCCGGGGTTTAGACAATGAGCAGTTCTTC. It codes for CASSLLRGLDNEQFF. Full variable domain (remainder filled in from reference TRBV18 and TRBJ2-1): NAGVMQNPRHLVRRRGQEARLRCSPMKGHSHVYWYRQLPEEGLKFMVYLQKENIIDESGMPKERFSAEFPKEGPSILRIQQVVRGDSAAYFCASSLLRGLDNEQFFGPGTRLTVL.

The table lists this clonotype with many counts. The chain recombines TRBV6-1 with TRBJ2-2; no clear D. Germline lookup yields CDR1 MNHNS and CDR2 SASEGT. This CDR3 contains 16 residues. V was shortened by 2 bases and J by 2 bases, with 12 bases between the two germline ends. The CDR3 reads CASSELSEINTGELFF. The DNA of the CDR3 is TGTGCCAGCAGTGAATTGTCAGAGATCAACACCGGGGAGCTGTTTTTT.

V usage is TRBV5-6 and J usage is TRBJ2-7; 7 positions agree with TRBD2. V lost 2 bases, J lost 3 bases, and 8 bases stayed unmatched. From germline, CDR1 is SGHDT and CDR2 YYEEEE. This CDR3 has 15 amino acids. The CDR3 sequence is CASSLGTTGGYEQYF. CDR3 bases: TGTGCCAGCAGCTTAGGAACCACGGGGGGCTACGAGCAGTACTTC.

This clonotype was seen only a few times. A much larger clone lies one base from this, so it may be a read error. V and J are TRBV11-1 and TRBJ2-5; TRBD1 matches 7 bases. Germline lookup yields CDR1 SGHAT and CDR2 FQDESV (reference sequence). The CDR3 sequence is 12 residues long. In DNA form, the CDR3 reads TGTGCCAGCGGCTTAGCGACAGGGTCCCAGTACTTC. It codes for CASGLATGSQYF.

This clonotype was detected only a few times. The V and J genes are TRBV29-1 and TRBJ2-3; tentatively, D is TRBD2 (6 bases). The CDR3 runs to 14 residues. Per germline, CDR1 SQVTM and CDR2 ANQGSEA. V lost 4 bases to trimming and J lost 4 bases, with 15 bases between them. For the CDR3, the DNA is TGCAGCGTTGCGGCTAGCGTGATTGCAGATACGCAGTATTTT. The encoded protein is CSVAASVIADTQYF.

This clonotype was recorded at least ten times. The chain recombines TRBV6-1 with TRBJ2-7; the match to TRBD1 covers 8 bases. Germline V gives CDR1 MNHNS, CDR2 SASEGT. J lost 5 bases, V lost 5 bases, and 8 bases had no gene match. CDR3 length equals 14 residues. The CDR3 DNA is TGTGCCAGCAGTTCGACAGGGGAGTGGGACGAGCAGTACTTC. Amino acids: CASSSTGEWDEQYF.

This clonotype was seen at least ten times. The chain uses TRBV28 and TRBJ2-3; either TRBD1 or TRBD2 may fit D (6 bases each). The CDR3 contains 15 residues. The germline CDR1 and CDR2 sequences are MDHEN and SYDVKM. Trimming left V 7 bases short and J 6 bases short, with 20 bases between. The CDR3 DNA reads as TGTGCCAGCATTACCGCAAAGAGGGGGGAGGATACGCAGTATTTT. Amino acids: CASITAKRGEDTQYF. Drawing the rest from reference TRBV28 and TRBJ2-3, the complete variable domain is DVKVTQSSRYLVKRTGEKVFLECVQDMDHENMFWYRQDPGLGLRLIYFSYDVKMKEKGDIPEGYSVSREKKERFSLILESASTNQTSMYLCASITAKRGEDTQYFGPGTRLTVL.

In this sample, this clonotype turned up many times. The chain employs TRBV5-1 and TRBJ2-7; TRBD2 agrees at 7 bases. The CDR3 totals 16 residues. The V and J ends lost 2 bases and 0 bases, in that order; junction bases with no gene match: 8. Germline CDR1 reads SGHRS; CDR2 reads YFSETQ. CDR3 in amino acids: CASSFRGSRPSYEQYF. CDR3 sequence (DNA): TGCGCCAGCAGCTTTCGCGGGAGTCGGCCCTCCTACGAGCAGTACTTC.

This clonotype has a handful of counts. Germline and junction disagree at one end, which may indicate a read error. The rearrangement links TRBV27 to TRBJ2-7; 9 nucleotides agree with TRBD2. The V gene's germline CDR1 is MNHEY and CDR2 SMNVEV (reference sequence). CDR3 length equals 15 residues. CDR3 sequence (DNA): TGTGTCAGCAGTTCCCGACTAGCGGCCTTTTGGGAGCAGTACTTC. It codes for CVSSSRLAAFWEQYF.

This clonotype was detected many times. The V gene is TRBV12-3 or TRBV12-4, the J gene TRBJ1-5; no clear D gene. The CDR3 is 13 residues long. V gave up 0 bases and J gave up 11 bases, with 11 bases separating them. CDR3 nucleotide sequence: TGTGCCAGCAGTTTAGCGCAAGACCTAGCCCAGCATTTT. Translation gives CASSLAQDLAQHF.

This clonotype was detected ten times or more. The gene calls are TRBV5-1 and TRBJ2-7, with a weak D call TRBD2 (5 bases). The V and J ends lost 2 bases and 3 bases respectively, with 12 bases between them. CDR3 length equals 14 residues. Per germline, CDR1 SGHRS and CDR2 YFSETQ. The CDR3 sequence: CASSLGPGNYEQYF. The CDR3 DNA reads TGCGCCAGCAGCTTAGGTCCCGGGAACTACGAGCAGTACTTC.

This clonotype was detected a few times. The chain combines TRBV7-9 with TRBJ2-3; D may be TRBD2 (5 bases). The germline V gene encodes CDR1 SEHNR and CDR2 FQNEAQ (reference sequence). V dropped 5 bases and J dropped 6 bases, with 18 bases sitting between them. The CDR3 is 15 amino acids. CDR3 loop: CASSISRGRLDTQYF. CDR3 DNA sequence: TGTGCCAGCAGCATCTCTAGAGGGAGATTGGATACGCAGTATTTT.

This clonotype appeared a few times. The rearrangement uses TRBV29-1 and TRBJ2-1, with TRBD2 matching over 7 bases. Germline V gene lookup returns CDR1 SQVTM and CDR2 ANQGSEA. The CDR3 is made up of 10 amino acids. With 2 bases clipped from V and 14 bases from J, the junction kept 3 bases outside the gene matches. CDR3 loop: CSVEWEGEFF. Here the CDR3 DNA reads TGCAGCGTTGAATGGGAGGGCGAGTTCTTC.

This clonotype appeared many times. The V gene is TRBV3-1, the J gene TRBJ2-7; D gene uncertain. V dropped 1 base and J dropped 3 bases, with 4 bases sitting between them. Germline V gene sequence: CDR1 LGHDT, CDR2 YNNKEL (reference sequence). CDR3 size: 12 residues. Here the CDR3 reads CASSQVSYEQYF. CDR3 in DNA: TGTGCCAGCAGCCAAGTAAGCTACGAGCAGTACTTC.

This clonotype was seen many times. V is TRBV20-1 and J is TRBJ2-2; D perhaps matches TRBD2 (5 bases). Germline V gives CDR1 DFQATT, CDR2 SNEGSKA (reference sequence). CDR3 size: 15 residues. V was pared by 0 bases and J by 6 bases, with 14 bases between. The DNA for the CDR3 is TGCAGTGCTAGAGATCCTAGCCCGGGGTCCGGGGAGCTGTTTTTT. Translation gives CSARDPSPGSGELFF.

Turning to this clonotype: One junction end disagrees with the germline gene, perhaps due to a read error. The CDR3 spells CASSSPGRANEQLF. In DNA form, the CDR3 reads TGTGCCAGCAGCTCCCCCGGGAGGGCGAATGAGCAGCTCTTC. This sequence joins TRBV7-8 and TRBJ2-1; TRBD2 aligns across 8 bases. CDR1 is SGHVS and CDR2 is FQNEAQ in the germline V gene. The CDR3 is made up of 14 amino acids.

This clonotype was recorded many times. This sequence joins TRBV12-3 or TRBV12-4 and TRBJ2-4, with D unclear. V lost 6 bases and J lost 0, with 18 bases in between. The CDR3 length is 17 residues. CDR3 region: CASSQSFSLLAKNIQYF. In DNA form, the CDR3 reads TGTGCCAGCAGCCAGAGCTTTTCTTTGCTAGCCAAAAACATTCAGTACTTC.